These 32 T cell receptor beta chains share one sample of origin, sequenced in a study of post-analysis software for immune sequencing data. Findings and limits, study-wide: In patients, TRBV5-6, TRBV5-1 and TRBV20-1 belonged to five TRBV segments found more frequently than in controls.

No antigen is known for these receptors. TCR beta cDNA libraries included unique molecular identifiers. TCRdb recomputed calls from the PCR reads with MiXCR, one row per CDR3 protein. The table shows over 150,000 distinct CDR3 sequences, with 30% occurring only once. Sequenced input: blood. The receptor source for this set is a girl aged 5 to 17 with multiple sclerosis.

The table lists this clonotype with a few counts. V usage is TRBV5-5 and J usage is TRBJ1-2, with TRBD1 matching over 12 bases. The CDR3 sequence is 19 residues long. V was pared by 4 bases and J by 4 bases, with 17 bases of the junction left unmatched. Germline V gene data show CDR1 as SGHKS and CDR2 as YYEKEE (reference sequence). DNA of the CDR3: TGTGCCAGCAGCCCTACAATCGGGACAGGGGGCCTATCCGGCTATGGCTACACCTTC. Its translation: CASSPTIGTGGLSGYGYTF.

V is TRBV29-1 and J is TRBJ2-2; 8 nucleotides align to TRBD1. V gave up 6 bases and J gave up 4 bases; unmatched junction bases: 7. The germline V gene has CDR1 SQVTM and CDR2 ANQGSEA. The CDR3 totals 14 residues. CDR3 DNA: TGCAGCGTCGGACAGGGATCGGGCACCGGGGAGCTGTTTTTT. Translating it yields CSVGQGSGTGELFF.

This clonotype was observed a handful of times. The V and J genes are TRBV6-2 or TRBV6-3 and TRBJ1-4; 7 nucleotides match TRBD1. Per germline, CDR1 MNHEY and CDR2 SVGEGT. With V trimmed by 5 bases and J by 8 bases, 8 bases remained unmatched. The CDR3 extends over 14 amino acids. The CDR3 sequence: CASSRGQVAEKLFF. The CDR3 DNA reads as TGTGCCAGCAGTCGTGGACAGGTCGCAGAAAAACTGTTTTTT.

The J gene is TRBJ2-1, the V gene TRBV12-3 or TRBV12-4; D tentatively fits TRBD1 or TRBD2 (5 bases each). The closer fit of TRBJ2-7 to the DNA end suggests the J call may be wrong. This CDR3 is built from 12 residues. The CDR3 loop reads CASSRGENEQYF. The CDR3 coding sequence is TGTGCCAGCAGTAGGGGAGAGAATGAGCAGTACTTC.

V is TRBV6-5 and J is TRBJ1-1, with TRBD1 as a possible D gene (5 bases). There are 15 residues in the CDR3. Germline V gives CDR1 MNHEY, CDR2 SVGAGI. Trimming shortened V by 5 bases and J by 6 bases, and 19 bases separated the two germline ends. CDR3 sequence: CASSTLQLRGSEAFF. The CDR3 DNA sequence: TGTGCCAGCAGTACGCTGCAGCTCCGGGGGTCTGAAGCTTTCTTT.

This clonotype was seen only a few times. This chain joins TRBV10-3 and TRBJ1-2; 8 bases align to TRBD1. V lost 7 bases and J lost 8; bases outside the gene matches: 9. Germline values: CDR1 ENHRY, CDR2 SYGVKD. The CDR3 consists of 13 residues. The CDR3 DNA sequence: TGTGCCATCAATTCAGGACAGGGAGCCGGCTACACCTTC. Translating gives CAINSGQGAGYTF.

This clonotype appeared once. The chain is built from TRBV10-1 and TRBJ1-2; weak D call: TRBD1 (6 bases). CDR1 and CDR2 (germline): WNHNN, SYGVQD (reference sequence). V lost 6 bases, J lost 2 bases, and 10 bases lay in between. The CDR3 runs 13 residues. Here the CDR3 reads CASRDGQNYGYTF. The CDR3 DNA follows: TGCGCCAGCAGGGACGGACAGAACTATGGCTACACCTTC.

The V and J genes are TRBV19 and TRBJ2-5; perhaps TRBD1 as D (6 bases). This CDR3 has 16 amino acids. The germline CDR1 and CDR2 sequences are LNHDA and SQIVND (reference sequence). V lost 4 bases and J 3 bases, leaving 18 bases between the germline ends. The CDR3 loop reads CASSTPGESTKETQYF. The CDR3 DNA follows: TGTGCCAGTAGTACCCCAGGGGAATCAACCAAAGAGACCCAGTACTTC.

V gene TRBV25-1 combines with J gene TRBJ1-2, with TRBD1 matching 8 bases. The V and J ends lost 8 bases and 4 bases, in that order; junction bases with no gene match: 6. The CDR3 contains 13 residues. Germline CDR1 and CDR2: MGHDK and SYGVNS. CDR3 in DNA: TGTGCCAGCCGAATCGACAGGGGCTATGGCTACACCTTC. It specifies CASRIDRGYGYTF.

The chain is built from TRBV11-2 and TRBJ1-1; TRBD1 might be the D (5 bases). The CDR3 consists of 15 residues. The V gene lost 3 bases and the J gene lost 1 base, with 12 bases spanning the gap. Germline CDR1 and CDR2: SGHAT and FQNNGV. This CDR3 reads CASSLGRTSNTEAFF. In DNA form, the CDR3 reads TGTGCCAGCAGCTTGGGCAGGACATCGAACACTGAAGCTTTCTTT.

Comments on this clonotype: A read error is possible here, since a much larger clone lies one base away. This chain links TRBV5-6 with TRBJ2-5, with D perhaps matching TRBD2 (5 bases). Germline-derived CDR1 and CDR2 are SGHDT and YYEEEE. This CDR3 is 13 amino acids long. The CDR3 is CTSSLEPGNEQYF. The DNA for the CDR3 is TGTACCAGCAGCTTGGAACCGGGGAATGAGCAGTACTTC.

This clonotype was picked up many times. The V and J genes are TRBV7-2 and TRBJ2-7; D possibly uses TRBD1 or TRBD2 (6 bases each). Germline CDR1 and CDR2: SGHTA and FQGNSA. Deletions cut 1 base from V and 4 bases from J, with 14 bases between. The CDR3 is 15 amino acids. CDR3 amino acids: CASSLGGGRGYEQYF. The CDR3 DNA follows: TGTGCCAGCAGCTTAGGAGGGGGGCGCGGGTACGAGCAGTACTTC.

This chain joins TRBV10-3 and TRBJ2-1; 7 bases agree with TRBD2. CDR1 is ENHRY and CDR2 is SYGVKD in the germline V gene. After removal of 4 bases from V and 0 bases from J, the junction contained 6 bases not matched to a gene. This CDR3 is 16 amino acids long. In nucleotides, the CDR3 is TGTGCCATCAGTGGGGGGGGTTGGAGCTCCTACAATGAGCAGTTCTTC. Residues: CAISGGGWSSYNEQFF.

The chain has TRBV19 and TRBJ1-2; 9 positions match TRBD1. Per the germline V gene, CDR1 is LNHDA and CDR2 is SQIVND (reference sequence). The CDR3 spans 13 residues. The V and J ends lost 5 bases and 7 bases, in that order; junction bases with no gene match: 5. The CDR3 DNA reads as TGTGCCAGTAGTCCGAGACAGGGGGTTGGCTACACCTTC. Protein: CASSPRQGVGYTF.

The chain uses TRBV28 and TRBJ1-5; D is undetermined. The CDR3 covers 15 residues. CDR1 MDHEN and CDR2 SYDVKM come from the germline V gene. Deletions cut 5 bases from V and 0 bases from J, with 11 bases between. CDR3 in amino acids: CASSDWRISNQPQHF. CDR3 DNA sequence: TGTGCCAGCAGTGACTGGAGGATTAGCAATCAGCCCCAGCATTTT.

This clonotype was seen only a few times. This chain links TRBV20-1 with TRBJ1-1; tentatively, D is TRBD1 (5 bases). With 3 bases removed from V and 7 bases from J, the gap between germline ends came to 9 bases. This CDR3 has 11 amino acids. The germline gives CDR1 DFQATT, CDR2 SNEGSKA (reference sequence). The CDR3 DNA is TGCAGTGCTAGGGGGGGATTTGAAGCTTTCTTT. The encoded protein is CSARGGFEAFF.

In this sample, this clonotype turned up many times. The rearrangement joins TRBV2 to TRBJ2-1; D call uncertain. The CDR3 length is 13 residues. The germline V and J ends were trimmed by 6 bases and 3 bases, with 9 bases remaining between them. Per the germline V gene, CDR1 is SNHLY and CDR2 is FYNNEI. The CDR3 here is CASRVTGYNEQFF. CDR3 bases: TGTGCCAGCAGGGTTACCGGCTACAATGAGCAGTTCTTC.

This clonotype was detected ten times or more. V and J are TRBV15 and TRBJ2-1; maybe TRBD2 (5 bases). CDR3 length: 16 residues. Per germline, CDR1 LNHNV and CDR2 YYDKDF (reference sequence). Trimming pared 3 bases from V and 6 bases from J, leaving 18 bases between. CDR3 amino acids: CATSSKLASGVNEQFF. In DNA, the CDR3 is TGTGCCACCAGCAGTAAGCTAGCCTCCGGGGTCAATGAGCAGTTCTTC.

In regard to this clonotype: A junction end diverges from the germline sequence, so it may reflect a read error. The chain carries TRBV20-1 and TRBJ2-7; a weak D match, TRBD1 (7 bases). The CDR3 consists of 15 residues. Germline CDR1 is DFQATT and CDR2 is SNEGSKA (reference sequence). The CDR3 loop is CSAPSPGGYSHEQYF. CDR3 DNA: TGCAGTGCTCCGAGTCCAGGGGGGTACTCCCACGAGCAGTACTTC.

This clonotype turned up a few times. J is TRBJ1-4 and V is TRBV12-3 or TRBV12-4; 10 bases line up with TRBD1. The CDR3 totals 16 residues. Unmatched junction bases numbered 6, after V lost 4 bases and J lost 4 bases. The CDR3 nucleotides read TGTGCCAGCAGTTCCAGGACAGGGGGGATTAATGAAAAACTGTTTTTT. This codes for CASSSRTGGINEKLFF.

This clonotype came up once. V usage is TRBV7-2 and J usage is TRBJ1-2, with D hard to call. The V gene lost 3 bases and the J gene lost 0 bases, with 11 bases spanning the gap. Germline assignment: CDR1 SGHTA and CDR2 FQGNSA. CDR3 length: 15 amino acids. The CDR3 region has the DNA TGTGCCAGCAGCTTTGTCTCAACTTCTAACTATGGCTACACCTTC. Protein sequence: CASSFVSTSNYGYTF.

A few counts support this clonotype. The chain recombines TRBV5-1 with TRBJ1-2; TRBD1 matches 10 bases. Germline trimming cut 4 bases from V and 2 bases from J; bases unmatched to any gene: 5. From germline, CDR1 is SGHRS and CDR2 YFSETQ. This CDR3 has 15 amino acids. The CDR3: CASSGGTGVNYGYTF. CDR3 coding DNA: TGCGCCAGCAGCGGAGGGACAGGGGTGAACTATGGCTACACCTTC.

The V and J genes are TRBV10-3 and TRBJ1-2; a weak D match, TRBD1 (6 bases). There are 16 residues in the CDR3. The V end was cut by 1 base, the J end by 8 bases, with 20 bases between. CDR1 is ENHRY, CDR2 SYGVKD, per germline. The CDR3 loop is CAISEWGTGAQRGYTF. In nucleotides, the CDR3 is TGTGCCATCAGTGAGTGGGGAACGGGGGCGCAACGAGGCTACACCTTC.

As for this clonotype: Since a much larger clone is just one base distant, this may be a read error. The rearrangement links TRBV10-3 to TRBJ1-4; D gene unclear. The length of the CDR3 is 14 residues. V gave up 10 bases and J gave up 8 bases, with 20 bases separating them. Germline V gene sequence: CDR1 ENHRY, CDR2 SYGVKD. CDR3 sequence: CATNRTPGPEKLFF. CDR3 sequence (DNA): TGTGCCACCAACCGGACCCCAGGCCCGGAAAAACTGTTTTTT.

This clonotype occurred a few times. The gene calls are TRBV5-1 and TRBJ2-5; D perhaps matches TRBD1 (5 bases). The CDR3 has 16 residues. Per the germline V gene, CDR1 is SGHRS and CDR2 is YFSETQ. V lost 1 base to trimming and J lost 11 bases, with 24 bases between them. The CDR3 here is CASSLLQQGPWVEQYF. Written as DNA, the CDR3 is TGCGCCAGCAGCTTGCTGCAGCAGGGCCCCTGGGTGGAGCAGTACTTC.

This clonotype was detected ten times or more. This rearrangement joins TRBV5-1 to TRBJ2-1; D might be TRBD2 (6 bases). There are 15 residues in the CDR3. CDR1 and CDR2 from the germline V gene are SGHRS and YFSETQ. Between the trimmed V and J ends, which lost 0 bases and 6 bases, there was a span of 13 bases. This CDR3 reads CASSLVGDFSNEQFF. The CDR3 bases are TGCGCCAGCAGCTTGGTGGGGGACTTTTCCAATGAGCAGTTCTTC.

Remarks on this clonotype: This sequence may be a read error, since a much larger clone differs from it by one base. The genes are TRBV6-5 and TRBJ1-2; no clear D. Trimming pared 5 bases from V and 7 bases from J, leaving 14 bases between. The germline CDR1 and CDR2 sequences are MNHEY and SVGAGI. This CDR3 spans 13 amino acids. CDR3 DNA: TGTGCCAGCAGTCAGACAAGGACTCGTGGCTACACCTTC. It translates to CASSQTRTRGYTF.

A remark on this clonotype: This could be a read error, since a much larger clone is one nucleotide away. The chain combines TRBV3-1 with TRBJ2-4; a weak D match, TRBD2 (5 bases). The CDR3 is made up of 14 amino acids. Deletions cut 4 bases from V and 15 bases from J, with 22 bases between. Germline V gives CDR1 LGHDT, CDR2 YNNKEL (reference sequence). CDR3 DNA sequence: TGTGCCAGCAGCCGACACATAGCTGGGGAGACCCGGTACTTC. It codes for CASSRHIAGETRYF.

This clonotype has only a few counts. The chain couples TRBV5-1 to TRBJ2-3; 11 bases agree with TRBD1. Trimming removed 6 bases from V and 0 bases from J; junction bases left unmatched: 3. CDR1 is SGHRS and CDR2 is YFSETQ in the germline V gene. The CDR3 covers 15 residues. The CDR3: CASTGQGASTDTQYF. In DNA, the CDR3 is TGCGCCAGCACAGGACAGGGGGCGAGCACAGATACGCAGTATTTT. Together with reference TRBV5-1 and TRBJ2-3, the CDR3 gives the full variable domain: KAGVTQTPRYLIKTRGQQVTLSCSPISGHRSVSWYQQTPGQGLQFLFEYFSETQRNKGNFPGRFSGRQFSNSRSEMNVSTLELGDSALYLCASTGQGASTDTQYFGPGTRLTVL.

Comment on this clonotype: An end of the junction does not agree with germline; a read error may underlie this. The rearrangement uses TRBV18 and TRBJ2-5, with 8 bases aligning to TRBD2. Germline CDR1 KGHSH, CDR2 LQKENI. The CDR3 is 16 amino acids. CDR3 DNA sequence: TGTGCCAGCTCACCACCAATTCCTCCGGGAGGGGAGACCCGGTACTTC. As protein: CASSPPIPPGGETRYF.

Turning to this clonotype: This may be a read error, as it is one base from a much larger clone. The CDR3 loop is CSARDRATGNEQYF. For the CDR3, the DNA is TGCAGTGCTAGAGATCGGGCGACTGGAAATGAGCAGTACTTC. The chain employs TRBV20-1 and TRBJ2-5, with D unclear. CDR3 length: 14 residues. Germline CDR1 reads DFQATT; CDR2 reads SNEGSKA (reference sequence). V lost 0 bases, J lost 11 bases, and 19 bases lay in between.

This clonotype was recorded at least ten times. DNA of the CDR3: TGCGCCAGCAGTGGCGGGGGCGGCTACAATGAGCAGTTCTTC. Translation gives CASSGGGGYNEQFF. The chain joins TRBV4-1 to TRBJ2-1, with D tentatively TRBD2 (7 bases). V lost 6 bases, J lost 3 bases, and 12 bases lay in between. The germline V gene has CDR1 MGHRA and CDR2 YSYEKL. This CDR3 contains 14 residues.